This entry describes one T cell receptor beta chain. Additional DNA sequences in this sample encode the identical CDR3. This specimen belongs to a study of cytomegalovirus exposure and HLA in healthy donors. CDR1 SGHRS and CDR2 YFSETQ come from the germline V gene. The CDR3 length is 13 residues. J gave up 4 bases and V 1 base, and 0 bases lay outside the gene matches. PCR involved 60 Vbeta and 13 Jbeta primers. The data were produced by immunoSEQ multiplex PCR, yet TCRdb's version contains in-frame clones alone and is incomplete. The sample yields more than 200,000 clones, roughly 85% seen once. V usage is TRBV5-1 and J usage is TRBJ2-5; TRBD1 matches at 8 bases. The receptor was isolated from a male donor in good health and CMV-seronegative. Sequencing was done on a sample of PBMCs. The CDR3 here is CASSLTGGETQYF. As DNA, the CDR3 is TGCGCCAGCAGCTTGACAGGGGGAGAGACCCAGTACTTC.